The clone carrying this T cell receptor (beta chain) was found once. Other DNA sequences from this sample encode an identical CDR3 as well. The entry originates in a study of blood T cell repertoires in COVID-19. Overall study context: The study drew acute and convalescent COVID-19 samples from the United States, Italy and Spain. T cells, B-cell-depleted T cells, or PBMCs provided the cDNA or gDNA that served as material.

The CDR3 sequence is 13 residues long. The V gene end was trimmed by 2 bases and the J gene end by 3 bases; junction bases not matched to a gene: 0. Germline V CDR1 and CDR2: MNHEY, SVGAGI. In the study's own analysis: Amplification of reference gene primers was used by the study to estimate nucleated cell counts. TCRdb keeps only in-frame clones here, not all; method: immunoSEQ multiplex PCR. V and J calls and clone size are copied from that table; D and trimming were computed from the DNA. The repertoire consists of about 220,000 clones, with about 85% occurring once and the leading ten covering around 2.9%.

The rearrangement uses TRBV6-5 and TRBJ2-7, with 8 bases aligning to TRBD1. The sample consisted of peripheral blood. The clonotype originates from a man between 45 and 60 years old who had recovered from COVID-19. This CDR3 reads CASSYDRGYEQYF. Here the CDR3 DNA reads TGTGCCAGCAGTTACGACAGGGGCTACGAGCAGTACTTC.